This note documents a single TCR beta chain sequence. Its binding antigen is unknown. No much larger clone exists at a distance of one base, and base qualities are not known. Relative to germline, V is 1 base shorter and J is 0 bases shorter, with 8 bases between their ends. CDR3 length: 14 amino acids, cysteine to phenylalanine. Only the CDR3 portion is preserved as DNA: 42 bases, with reading frame beginning at the first base. CDR1 and CDR2 are drawn from the germline V gene (reference sequence): SGHNT, YYREEE. TCR CDR3 regions were amplified from genomic DNA by multiplex PCR using the deep immunoSEQ assay. Extracted genomic DNA from each cell subset was distributed evenly across all wells of several immunoSEQ 96-well plates, and each plate was treated as a replicate. For sorted subsets, about 200 ng genomic DNA, equal to 25,000 to 35,000 T cell genomes, was loaded into each replicate PCR. Purified libraries were quantified with a Qubit 3.0 fluorometer, sized on a Bioanalyzer 2100, and re-quantified with the KAPA Library Quantification kit. Each immunoSEQ 96-well plate was sequenced on its own single-read 150-cycle Illumina NextSeq 550 flow cell. As for the authors' bioinformatics: The immunoSEQ output contained only junctional sequences without quality scores, so filtering could not match that applied to full-length reads. Sequences were annotated with PyIR, a Python wrapper for IgBLAST v1.9, using IMGT germline references to assign V/J genes and CDR3. Reads with weak V/J assignments (E-value above 1e-6), missing CDR3, stop codons, out-of-frame junctions, or ambiguous translated residues were removed. V3J clonotypes were defined as sequences sharing the same inferred V gene, J gene, and CDR3 amino acid sequence. The percentage overlap between two repertoires was calculated by dividing the number of shared unique clonotypes by the size of the smaller repertoire. RTK rarefaction, the Chao1 estimator, and Recon v2.1 estimates of unobserved clonotypes were used to assess repertoire richness. Generation probabilities were computed with OLGA for all TCRbeta clonotypes obtained by the gDNA method from a handful of donors. TCRdb holds this immuneACCESS table with in-frame rearrangements only. Some clones are missing; in checked studies, unresolved V genes explain under half, and the rest has no known cause. V, J and clone size derive from that table, while D and trimming were established from the DNA sequence. The sample data list roughly 1,100,000 clones, and roughly 75% of these were observed just once. The ten largest account for about 1.5% of the sample.

These data are taken from a study of shared clonotypes between healthy human individuals (dated by TCRdb to 2020 to 2021). Turning to the overall study: The cohort comprised a couple of women and a few men aged 18 to 49 years. For each donor, three plates each were used for CD4 naive and CD4 memory, two plates were used for CD8 naive, and one plate was used for CD8 memory. Blood TCR repertoires of 5 or 6 healthy adults were deeply sequenced to estimate repertoire size and the extent of clonotype sharing between individuals. Libraries were prepared and TCR repertoires were sequenced by different laboratories using diverse techniques, in order to increase sequencing depth and limit assay-specific biases. Leukapheresis yielded between about 0.9 and 9.5 billion PBMCs per donor.

The donors were healthy, HIV-negative adults who had no recently reported acute infections or vaccinations. Only Caucasian adults living in Nashville, Tennessee, USA were represented among the donors. CD4+ T cells were enriched by magnetic negative selection, after which naive cells were positively selected on CD45RA and the negative fraction was taken as the memory subset. Blood was obtained by leukapheresis, after which PBMCs were separated by Ficoll-Histopaque density gradient centrifugation and cryopreserved in liquid nitrogen vapor phase. Analytical flow cytometry was used to check the purity and quantity of each magnetically sorted T cell population. From each sorted fraction, genomic DNA was isolated and quantified by UV absorbance on a Nanodrop 2000c. General conclusions and limits of the study: Rarefaction of sorted-subset datasets indicated incomplete sequencing despite the large sequencing depth. Naive subsets generally had larger estimated clonotype richness than memory subsets. Sharing across several donors was observed for about 5% of naive CD4, 3.5% of naive CD8, 2% to 2.5% of memory CD4, and around 0.44% of memory CD8 clonotypes. Only blood was sampled, and tissue TCR repertoires likely differ from those in blood. The small number of donors limited the genetic and exposure-history diversity represented. Clonotypes shared by all four sorted-subset donors showed higher generation probabilities than non-shared clonotypes. Based on pairwise subsampling, the degree of clonotype sharing among donors was expected to be affected by sequencing depth.

The V and J genes are TRBV5-4 and TRBJ2-7, with TRBD2 tentatively as D gene (6 bases match). Sample: memory CD4+ T cells sorted from blood. In light of the paper, this sample's cell subset or site label describes: CD45RA-negative fraction. The TCR sequence derives from a man aged 18 to 29 in good health. The DNA reads as follows: TGTGCCAGCAGCTTGATGGGGGGCTCCTACGAGCAGTACTTC. This yields the protein CASSLMGGSYEQYF.